Below, one T cell receptor beta chain is given with its context. TCR sequencing used cDNA made by reverse transcription of extracted RNA. TCRdb's copy holds only in-frame clones and misses some; the assay was immunoSEQ multiplex PCR. This table has 150,000 to 250,000 clones, 50% to 60% appearing once. The CDR3 is 13 amino acids. The germline V gene encodes CDR1 GTSNPN and CDR2 SVGIG (reference sequence). V gave up 3 bases and J gave up 1 base, with 9 bases separating them. Indicated treatment: oral pan-JAK inhibitor, 5-10 mg twice daily. The data derive from a study of CD8+ T cells in alopecia areata. The sequence was obtained from a human donor with alopecia areata. This sample comprised CD4+ T cells sorted from blood, obtained at week 4, from a patient treated with tofacitinib. The gene calls are TRBV30 and TRBJ1-2; D remains unclear. The CDR3 is CAWSPSVNYGYTF. CDR3 nucleotide sequence: TGTGCCTGGAGCCCCTCAGTTAACTATGGCTACACCTTC. Together with reference TRBV30 and TRBJ1-2, the CDR3 gives the full variable domain: SQTIHQWPATLVQPVGSPLSLECTVEGTSNPNLYWYRQAAGRGLQLLFYSVGIGQISSEVPQNLSASRPQDRQFILSSKKLLLSDSGFYLCAWSPSVNYGYTFGSGTRLTVV.